This T cell receptor (beta chain) was sequenced during a study of T cells after yellow fever vaccination. Study in general: Preparation of the low-cell-number fractions used SMART-Seq v4 Ultra Low Input. Broader study findings: Clones that expanded after primary vaccination mostly reappeared after the booster (96% CD4, 70% to 90% CD8).

This clonotype was seen a handful of times. As yet, its antigen is unknown. V trimming: 7 bases; J trimming: 4 bases; junction bases outside the gene matches: 4. Germline-derived CDR1 and CDR2 are LNHDA and SQIVND (reference sequence). The CDR3 is made up of 13 amino acids. MiXCR, run by TCRdb on the 5' RACE reads, gives a single entry per CDR3 protein. The repertoire holds 450,000 to 600,000 distinct CDR3 sequences, with less than 15% as singletons. This sequence joins TRBV19 and TRBJ1-5; 7 nucleotides agree with TRBD1. Sequencing was performed on PBMCs, taken on the day of the yellow fever booster vaccination. This clonotype was sampled from a man aged 25-45 years who received the YFV17D yellow fever vaccine. The CDR3 DNA reads TGTGCCAGTACAGGGGGGATTAATCAGCCCCAGCATTTT. Protein: CASTGGINQPQHF.